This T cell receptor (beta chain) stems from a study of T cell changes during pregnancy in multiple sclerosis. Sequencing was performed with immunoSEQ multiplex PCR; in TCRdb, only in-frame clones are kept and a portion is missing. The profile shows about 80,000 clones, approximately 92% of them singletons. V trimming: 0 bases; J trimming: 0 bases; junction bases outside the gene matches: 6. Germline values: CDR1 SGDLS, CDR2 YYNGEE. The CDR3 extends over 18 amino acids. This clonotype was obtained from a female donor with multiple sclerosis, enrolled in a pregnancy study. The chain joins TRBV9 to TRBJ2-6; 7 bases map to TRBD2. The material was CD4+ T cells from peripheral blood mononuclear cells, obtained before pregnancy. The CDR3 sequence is CASSVEGGSFSGANVLTF. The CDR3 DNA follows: TGTGCCAGCAGCGTAGAGGGCGGGAGCTTCTCTGGGGCCAACGTCCTGACTTTC.